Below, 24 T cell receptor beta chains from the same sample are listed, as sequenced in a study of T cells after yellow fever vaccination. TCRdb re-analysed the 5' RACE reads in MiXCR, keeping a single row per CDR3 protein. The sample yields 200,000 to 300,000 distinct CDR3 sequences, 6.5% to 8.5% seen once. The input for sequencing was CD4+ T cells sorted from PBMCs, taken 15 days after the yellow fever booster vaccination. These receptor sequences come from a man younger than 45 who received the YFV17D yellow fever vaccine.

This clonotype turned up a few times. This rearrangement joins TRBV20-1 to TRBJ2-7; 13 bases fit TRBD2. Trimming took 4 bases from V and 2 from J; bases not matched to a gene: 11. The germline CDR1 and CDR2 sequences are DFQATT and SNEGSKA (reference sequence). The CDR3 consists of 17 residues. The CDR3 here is CSATGLAGEGGTYEQYF. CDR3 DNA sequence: TGCAGTGCTACCGGACTAGCGGGAGAGGGGGGTACCTACGAGCAGTACTTC.

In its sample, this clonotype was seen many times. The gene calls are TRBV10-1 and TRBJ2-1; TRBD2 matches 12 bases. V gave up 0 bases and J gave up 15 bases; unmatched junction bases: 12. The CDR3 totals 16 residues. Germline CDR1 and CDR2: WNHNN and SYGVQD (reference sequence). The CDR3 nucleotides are TGCGCCAGCAGTGAGTCTGGCCTAGCGGGAGGGTATCGGCTGTTCTTC. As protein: CASSESGLAGGYRLFF.

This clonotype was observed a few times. The CDR3 region has the DNA TGTGCCAGCAGCTTTTCATGGGGGCTTGGAGAGACCCAGTACTTC. Protein sequence: CASSFSWGLGETQYF. The chain links TRBV7-8 to TRBJ2-5; tentative D call: TRBD1 (6 bases). V was pared by 3 bases and J by 4 bases, with 15 bases between. The CDR3 has 15 amino acids. From germline, CDR1 is SGHVS and CDR2 FQNEAQ.

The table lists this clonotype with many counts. This chain's CDR3 is CASSPRGTSGRQTQYF. In DNA form, the CDR3 reads TGTGCCAGCAGCCCACGGGGGACTAGCGGGAGGCAGACCCAGTACTTC. The rearrangement uses TRBV7-2 and TRBJ2-5; 15 bases agree with TRBD2. Germline V gene sequence: CDR1 SGHTA, CDR2 FQGNSA. The CDR3 is 16 residues long. Unmatched junction bases numbered 7, after V lost 5 bases and J lost 6 bases.

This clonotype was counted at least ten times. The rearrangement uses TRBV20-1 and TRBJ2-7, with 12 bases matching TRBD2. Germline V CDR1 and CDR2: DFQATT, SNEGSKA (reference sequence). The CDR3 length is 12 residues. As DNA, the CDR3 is TGCGGTGGGACTAGCGGGTATCGCGAGCAGTACTTC. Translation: CGGTSGYREQYF.

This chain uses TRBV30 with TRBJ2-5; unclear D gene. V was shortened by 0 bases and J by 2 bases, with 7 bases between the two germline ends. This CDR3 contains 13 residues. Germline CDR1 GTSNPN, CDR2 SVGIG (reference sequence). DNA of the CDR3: TGTGCCTGGAGTGTAATTACTCAAGAGACCCAGTACTTC. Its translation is CAWSVITQETQYF.

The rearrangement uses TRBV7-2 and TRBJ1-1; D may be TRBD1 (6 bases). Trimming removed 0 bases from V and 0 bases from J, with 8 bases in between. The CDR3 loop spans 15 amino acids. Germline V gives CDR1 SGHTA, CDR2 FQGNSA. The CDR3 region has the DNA TGTGCCAGCAGCTTAGCGGGGGGCATGAACACTGAAGCTTTCTTT. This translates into CASSLAGGMNTEAFF.

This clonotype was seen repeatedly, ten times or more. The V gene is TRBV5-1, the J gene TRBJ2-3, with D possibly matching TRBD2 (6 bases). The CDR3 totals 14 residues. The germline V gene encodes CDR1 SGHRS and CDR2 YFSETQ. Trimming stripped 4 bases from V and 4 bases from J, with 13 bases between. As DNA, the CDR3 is TGCGCCAGCAGCCGCTACGGGAGTTCAGATACGCAGTATTTT. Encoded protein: CASSRYGSSDTQYF.

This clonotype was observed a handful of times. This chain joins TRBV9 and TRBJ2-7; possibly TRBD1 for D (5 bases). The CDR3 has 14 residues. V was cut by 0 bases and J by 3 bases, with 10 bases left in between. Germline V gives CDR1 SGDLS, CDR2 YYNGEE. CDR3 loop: CASSVGGQGYEQYF. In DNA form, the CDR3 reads TGTGCCAGCAGCGTAGGAGGCCAGGGCTACGAGCAGTACTTC.

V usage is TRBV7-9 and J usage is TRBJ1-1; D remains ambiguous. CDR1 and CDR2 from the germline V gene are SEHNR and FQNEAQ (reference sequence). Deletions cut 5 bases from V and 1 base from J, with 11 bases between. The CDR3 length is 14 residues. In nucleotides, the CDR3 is TGTGCCAGCAGCGCTACAGCCTGGAACACTGAAGCTTTCTTT. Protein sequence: CASSATAWNTEAFF.

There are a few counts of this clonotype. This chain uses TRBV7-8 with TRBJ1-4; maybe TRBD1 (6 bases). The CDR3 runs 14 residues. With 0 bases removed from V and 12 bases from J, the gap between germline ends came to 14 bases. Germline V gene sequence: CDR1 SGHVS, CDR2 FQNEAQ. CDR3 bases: TGTGCCAGCAGCTTAGCCCAGGGGCTAGGGGAACTGTTTTTT. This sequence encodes CASSLAQGLGELFF.

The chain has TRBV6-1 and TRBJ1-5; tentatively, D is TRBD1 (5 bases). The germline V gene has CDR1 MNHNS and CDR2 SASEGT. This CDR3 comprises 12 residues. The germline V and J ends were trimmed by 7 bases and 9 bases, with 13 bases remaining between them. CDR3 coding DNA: TGTGCCAGCAAAGGGGCCTCCCCGCCCCAGCATTTT. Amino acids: CASKGASPPQHF.

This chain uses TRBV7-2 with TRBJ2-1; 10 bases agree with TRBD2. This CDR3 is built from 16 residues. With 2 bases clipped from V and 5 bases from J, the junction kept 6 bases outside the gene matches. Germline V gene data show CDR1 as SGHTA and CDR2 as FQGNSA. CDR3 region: CASSLSSGSRHNEQFF. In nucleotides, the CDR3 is TGTGCCAGCAGCTTATCTAGCGGGAGTAGGCACAATGAGCAGTTCTTC.

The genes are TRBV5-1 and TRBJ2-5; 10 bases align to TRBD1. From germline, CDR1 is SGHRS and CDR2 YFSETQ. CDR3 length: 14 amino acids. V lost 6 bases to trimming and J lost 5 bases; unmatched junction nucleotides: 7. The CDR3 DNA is TGCGCCAGCACCCGACAGGGGGCGGAGGAGACCCAGTACTTC. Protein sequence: CASTRQGAEETQYF.

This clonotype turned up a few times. DNA for the CDR3: TGTGCCAGCACCCCCCCAAGCGGGGAGCTGTTTTTT. Translating gives CASTPPSGELFF. The V and J genes are TRBV7-2 and TRBJ2-2; D not resolved. Germline assignment: CDR1 SGHTA and CDR2 FQGNSA. CDR3 length equals 12 residues. V was cut by 7 bases and J by 7 bases, with 10 bases left in between.

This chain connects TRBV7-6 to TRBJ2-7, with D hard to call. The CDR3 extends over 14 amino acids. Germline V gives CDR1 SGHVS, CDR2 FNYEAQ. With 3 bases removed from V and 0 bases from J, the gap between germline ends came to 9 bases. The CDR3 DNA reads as TGTGCCAGCAGCTTGAGACATAGCTCCTACGAGCAGTACTTC. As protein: CASSLRHSSYEQYF.

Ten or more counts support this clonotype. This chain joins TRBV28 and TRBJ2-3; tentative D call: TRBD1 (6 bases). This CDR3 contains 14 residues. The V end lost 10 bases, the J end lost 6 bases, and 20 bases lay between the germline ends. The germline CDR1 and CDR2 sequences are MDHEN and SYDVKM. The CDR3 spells CATSLRGSRDTQYF. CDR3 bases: TGTGCCACCTCCCTCAGGGGATCTAGGGATACGCAGTATTTT.

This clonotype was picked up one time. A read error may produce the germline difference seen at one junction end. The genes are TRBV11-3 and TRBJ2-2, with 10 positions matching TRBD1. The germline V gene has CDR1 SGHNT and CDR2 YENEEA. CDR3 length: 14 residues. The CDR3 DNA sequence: TGTGCCAGCAGGCGACAGGGGGCGACCGGGGAGCTGTCTTTT. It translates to CASRRQGATGELSF.

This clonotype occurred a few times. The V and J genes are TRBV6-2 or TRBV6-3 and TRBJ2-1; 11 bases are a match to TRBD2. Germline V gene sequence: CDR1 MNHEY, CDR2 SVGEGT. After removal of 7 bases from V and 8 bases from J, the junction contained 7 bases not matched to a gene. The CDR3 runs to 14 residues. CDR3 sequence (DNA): TGTGCCAGCACCCATAGCGGGAGGGTTGATGAGCAGTTCTTC. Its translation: CASTHSGRVDEQFF.

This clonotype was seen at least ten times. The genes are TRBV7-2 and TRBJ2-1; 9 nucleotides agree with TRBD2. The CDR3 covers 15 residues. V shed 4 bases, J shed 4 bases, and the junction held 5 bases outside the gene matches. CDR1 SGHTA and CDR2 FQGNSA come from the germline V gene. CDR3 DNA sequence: TGTGCCAGCAGCTGGACTAGCGATTTGTACAATGAGCAGTTCTTC. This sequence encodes CASSWTSDLYNEQFF.

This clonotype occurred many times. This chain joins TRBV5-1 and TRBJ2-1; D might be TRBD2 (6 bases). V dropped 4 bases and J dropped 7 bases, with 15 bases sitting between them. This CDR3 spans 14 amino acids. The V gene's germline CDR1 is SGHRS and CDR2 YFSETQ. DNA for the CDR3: TGCGCCAGCAGCCACCCCGTGGGGAGGAATGAGCAGTTCTTC. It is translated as CASSHPVGRNEQFF.

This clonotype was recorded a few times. The CDR3 loop reads CASSLGSGLNTEAFF. The CDR3 DNA is TGCGCCAGCAGCTTGGGTTCGGGTTTGAACACTGAAGCTTTCTTT. The V gene is TRBV5-1, the J gene TRBJ1-1; D gene ambiguous. The CDR3 runs 15 residues. The V gene's germline CDR1 is SGHRS and CDR2 YFSETQ. V was clipped by 0 bases and J by 0 bases, with 9 bases between them.

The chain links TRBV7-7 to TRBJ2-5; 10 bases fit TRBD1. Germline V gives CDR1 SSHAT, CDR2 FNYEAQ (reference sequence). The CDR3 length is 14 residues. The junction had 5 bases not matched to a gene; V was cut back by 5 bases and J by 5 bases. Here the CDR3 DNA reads TGTGCCAGCAGCAGGGACAGGGGTCTGGAGACCCAGTACTTC. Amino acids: CASSRDRGLETQYF.

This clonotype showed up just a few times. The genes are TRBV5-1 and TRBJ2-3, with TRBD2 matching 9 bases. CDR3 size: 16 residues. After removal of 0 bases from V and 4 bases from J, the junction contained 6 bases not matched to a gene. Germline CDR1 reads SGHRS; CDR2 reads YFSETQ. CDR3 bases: TGCGCCAGCAGCTTGGCTCTAGCGGGATGGTCAGATACGCAGTATTTT. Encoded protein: CASSLALAGWSDTQYF.